Listed below are T cell receptor beta chains from one sample, sequenced in a study of blood T cell repertoires in COVID-19. Profiled with immunoSEQ multiplex PCR; TCRdb holds only in-frame clones, not every one. The top ten hold just over 4.5% of the sample, which has tens of thousands of clones, 80% to 85% seen once. Sequenced: peripheral blood. Receptor source: an older woman with acute or convalescent COVID-19. CDR3s include the opening cysteine and the closing phenylalanine or tryptophan. Fields, in order: J gene, clone size, V gene, D gene, CDR3 protein, CDR3 DNA. The D gene is left open where the match is weak. Expanded clones get a size class; other rows say once, few or many, or leave the size out.

>TRBJ1-1|-|TRBV6-5|TRBD1
CASRIQGANTEAFF
TGTGCCAGCAGGATTCAGGGGGCAAACACTGAAGCTTTCTTT
>TRBJ1-5|-|TRBV6-6|TRBD1
CASSRSSNGQADQPQHF
TGTGCCAGCAGTAGATCCAGTAATGGACAGGCTGATCAGCCCCAGCATTTT
>TRBJ2-6|-|TRBV18|TRBD1
CASSPLGTGGTGANVLTF
TGTGCCAGCTCACCATTAGGGACAGGGGGAACTGGGGCCAACGTCCTGACTTTC
>TRBJ2-6|-|TRBV19|-
CASSIPSGANVLTF
TGTGCCAGTAGTATCCCGTCTGGGGCCAACGTCCTGACTTTC
>TRBJ1-4|-|TRBV2|TRBD1
CASSGTGGEKLFF
TGTGCCAGCAGTGGGACAGGGGGTGAAAAACTGTTTTTT
>TRBJ2-7|-|TRBV18|-
CASSPPAGSSVEQYF
TGTGCCAGCTCACCACCGGCGGGTTCGTCAGTCGAGCAGTACTTC
>TRBJ1-1|few|TRBV19|-
CASSITGTGTEAFF
TGTGCCAGTAGTATCACAGGAACCGGGACTGAAGCTTTCTTT
>TRBJ1-3|-|TRBV6-5|TRBD1
CARGGTGYRNTIYF
TGTGCCCGGGGGGGGACAGGGTATAGAAACACCATATATTTT
>TRBJ1-2|-|TRBV13|-
CASSDQGSGYTF
TGTGCCAGCAGCGATCAGGGCAGTGGCTACACCTTC
>TRBJ2-3|-|TRBV20-1|-
CSASGESDTQYF
TGCAGTGCTAGTGGCGAGTCGGATACGCAGTATTTT
>TRBJ2-3|once|TRBV18|TRBD2
CASSPSAGAGTTDTQYF
TGTGCCAGCTCACCCTCAGCCGGAGCGGGGACCACAGATACGCAGTATTTT
>TRBJ1-2|-|TRBV5-1|TRBD1
CASSLGTGNYGYTF
TGCGCCAGCAGCTTGGGGACAGGGAACTATGGCTACACCTTC
>TRBJ1-4|-|TRBV9|TRBD1
CASSEDGTDTIGEEKKLFF
TGTGCCAGCAGTGAAGACGGGACAGATACAATCGGGGAAGAGAAAAAACTGTTTTTT
>TRBJ2-1|-|TRBV7-8|TRBD2
CASSLTRGGIHEQFF
TGTGCCAGCAGCTTAACTCGGGGGGGCATCCATGAGCAGTTCTTC
>TRBJ2-7|-|TRBV7-3|-
CASSLTTSSYEQYF
TGTGCCAGCAGCTTAACGACTAGCTCCTACGAGCAGTACTTC
>TRBJ2-1|-|TRBV24-1|-
CATSDPGRGHSYNEQFF
TGTGCCACCAGTGACCCGGGGAGGGGACACTCCTACAATGAGCAGTTCTTC
>TRBJ1-2|-|TRBV4-1|-
CASSQEGRGWDGYTF
TGCGCCAGCAGCCAAGAGGGCAGGGGTTGGGATGGCTACACCTTC
>TRBJ2-7|few|TRBV5-1|TRBD1
CASSANPGTGLSYEQYF
TGCGCCAGCAGCGCGAATCCCGGGACAGGCTTATCCTACGAGCAGTACTTC